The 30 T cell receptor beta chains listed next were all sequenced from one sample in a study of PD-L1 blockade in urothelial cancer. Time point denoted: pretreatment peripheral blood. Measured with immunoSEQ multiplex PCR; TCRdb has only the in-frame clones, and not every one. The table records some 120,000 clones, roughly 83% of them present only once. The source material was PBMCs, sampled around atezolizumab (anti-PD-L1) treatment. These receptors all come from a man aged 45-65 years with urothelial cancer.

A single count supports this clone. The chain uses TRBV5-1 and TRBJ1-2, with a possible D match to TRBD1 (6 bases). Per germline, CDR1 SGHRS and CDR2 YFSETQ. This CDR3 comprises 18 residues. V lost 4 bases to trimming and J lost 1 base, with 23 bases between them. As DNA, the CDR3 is TGCGCCAGCAGCCCGGGACAACCCGGGCTCGGGTTTAACTATGGCTACACCTTC. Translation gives CASSPGQPGLGFNYGYTF.

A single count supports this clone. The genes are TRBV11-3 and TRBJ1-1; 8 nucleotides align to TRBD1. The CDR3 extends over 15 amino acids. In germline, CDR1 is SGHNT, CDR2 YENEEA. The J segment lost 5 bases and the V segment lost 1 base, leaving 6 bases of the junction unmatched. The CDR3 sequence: CASSLGGQGKTEAFF. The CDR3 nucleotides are TGTGCCAGCAGCTTAGGAGGACAGGGAAAGACTGAAGCTTTCTTT.

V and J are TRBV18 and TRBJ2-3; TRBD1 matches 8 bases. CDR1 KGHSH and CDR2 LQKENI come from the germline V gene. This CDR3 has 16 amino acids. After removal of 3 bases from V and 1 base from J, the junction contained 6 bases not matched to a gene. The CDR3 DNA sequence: TGTGCCAGCTCACCTGAGACAGGGGTTCGCACAGATACGCAGTATTTT. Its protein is CASSPETGVRTDTQYF.

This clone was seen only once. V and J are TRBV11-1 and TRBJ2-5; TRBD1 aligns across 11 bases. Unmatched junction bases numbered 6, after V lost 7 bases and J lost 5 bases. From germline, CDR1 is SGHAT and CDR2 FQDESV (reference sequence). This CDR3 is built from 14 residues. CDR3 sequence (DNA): TGTGCCAGCACGGACAGGGGGCGCGATGAGACCCAGTACTTC. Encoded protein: CASTDRGRDETQYF.

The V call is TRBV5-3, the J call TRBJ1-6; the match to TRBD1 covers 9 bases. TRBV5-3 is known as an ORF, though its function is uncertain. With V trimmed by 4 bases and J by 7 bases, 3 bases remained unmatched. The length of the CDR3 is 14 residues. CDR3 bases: TGTGCCAGAAGCAGGGACAGGGTCAATTCACCCCTCCACTTT. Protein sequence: CARSRDRVNSPLHF.

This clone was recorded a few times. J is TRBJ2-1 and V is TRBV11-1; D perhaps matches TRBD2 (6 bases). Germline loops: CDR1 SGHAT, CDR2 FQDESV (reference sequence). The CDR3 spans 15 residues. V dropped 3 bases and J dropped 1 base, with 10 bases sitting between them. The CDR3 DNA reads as TGTGCCAGCAGCTTCCAGCGGGCGTCCTACAATGAGCAGTTCTTC. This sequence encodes CASSFQRASYNEQFF.

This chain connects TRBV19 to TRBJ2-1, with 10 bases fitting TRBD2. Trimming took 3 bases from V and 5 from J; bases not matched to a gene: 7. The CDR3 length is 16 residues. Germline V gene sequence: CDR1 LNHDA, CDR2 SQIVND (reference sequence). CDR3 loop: CASSIYTSGANNEQFF. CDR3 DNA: TGTGCCAGTAGTATCTACACTAGCGGGGCGAACAATGAGCAGTTCTTC.

The CDR3 loop is CSATLQKTQYF. The DNA for the CDR3 is TGCAGTGCGACTCTACAAAAGACCCAGTACTTC. The chain recombines TRBV20-1 with TRBJ2-5, with unresolved D. Germline CDR1 DFQATT, CDR2 SNEGSKA (reference sequence). CDR3 length: 11 amino acids. The V end was cut by 6 bases, the J end by 6 bases, with 11 bases between.

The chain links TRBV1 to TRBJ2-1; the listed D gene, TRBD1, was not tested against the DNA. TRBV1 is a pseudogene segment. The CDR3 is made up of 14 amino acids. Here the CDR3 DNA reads TGCACCAGCAGCCAAGATCTCTGGCCCGATGAGCAGTTCTTC. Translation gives CTSSQDLWPDEQFF.

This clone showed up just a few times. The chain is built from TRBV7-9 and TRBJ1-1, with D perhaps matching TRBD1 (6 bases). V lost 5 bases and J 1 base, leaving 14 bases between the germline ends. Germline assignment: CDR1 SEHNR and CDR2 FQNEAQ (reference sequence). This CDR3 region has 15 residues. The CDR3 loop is CASSLPSTGNTEAFF. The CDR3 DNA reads TGTGCCAGCAGCCTCCCCTCGACAGGGAACACTGAAGCTTTCTTT.

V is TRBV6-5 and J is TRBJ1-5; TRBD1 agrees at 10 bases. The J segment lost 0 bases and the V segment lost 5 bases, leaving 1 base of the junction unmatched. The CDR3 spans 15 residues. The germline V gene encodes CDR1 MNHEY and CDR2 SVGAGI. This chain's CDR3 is CASSRDRGSNQPQHF. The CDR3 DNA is TGTGCCAGCAGTCGGGACAGGGGTAGCAATCAGCCCCAGCATTTT.

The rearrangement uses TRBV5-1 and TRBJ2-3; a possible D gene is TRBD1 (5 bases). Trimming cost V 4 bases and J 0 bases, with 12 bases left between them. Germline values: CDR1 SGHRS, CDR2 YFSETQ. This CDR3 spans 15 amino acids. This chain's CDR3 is CASSPDSTSTDTQYF. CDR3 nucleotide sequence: TGCGCCAGCAGCCCTGACAGCACTAGCACAGATACGCAGTATTTT. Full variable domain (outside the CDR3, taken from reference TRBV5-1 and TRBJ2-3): KAGVTQTPRYLIKTRGQQVTLSCSPISGHRSVSWYQQTPGQGLQFLFEYFSETQRNKGNFPGRFSGRQFSNSRSEMNVSTLELGDSALYLCASSPDSTSTDTQYFGPGTRLTVL.

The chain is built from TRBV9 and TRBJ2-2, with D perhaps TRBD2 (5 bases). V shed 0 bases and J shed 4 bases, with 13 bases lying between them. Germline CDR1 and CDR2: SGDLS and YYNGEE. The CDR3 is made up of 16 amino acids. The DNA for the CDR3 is TGTGCCAGCAGCGTAGTTGGCAGGAGGTCCACCGGGGAGCTGTTTTTT. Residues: CASSVVGRRSTGELFF.

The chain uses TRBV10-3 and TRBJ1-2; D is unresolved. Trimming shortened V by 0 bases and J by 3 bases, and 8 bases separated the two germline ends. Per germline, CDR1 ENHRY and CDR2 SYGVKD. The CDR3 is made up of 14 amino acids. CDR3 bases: TGTGCCATCAGTGAGTCCCAGGATTACTATGGCTACACCTTC. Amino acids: CAISESQDYYGYTF.

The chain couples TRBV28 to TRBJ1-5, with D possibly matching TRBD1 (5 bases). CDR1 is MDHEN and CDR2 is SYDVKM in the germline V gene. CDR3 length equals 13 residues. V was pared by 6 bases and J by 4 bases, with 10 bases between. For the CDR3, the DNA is TGTGCCAGCAGCCGGACACCTAATCAGCCCCAGCATTTT. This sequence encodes CASSRTPNQPQHF.

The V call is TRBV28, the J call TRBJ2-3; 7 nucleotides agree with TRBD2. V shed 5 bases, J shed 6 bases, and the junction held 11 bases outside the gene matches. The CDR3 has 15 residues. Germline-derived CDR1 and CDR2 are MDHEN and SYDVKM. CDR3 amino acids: CASSRPVAGVDTQYF. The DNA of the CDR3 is TGTGCCAGCAGTCGACCCGTCGCGGGAGTTGATACGCAGTATTTT.

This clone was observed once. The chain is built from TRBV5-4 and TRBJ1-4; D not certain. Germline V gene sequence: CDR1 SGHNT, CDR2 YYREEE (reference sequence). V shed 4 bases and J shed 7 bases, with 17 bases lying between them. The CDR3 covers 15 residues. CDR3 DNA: TGTGCCAGCAGCCCCCAGGCTCCTTCCCCTGAAAAACTGTTTTTT. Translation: CASSPQAPSPEKLFF.

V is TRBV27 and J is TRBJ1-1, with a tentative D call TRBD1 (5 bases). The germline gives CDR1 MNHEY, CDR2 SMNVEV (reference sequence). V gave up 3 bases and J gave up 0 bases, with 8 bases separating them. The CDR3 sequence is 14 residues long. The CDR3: CASSFDRMNTEAFF. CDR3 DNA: TGTGCCAGCAGTTTCGACAGAATGAACACTGAAGCTTTCTTT.

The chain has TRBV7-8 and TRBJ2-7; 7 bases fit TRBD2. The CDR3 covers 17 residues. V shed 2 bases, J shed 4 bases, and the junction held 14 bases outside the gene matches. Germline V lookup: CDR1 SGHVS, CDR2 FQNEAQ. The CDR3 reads CASSLLAGVGNWYEQYF. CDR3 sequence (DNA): TGTGCCAGCAGCTTACTGGCGGGAGTAGGGAACTGGTACGAGCAGTACTTC. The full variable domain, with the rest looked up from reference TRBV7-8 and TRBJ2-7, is GAGVSQSPRYKVAKRGQDVALRCDPISGHVSLFWYQQALGQGPEFLTYFQNEAQLDKSGLPSDRFFAERPEGSVSTLKIQRTQQEDSAVYLCASSLLAGVGNWYEQYFGPGTRLTVT.

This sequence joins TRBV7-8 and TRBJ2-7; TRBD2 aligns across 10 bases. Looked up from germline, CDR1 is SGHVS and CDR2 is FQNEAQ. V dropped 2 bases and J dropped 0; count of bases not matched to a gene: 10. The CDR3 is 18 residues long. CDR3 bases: TGTGCCAGCAGCTTACGGCTAGCGGGGGCCCGGTACTCCTACGAGCAGTACTTC. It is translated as CASSLRLAGARYSYEQYF.

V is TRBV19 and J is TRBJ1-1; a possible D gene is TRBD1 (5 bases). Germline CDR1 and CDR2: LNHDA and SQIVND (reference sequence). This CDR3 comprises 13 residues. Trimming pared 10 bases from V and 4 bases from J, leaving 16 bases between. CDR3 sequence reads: CATRRRGVTEAFF. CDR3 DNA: TGTGCCACTCGCCGTAGGGGTGTCACTGAAGCTTTCTTT. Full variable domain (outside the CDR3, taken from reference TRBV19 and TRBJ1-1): DGGITQSPKYLFRKEGQNVTLSCEQNLNHDAMYWYRQDPGQGLRLIYYSQIVNDFQKGDIAEGYSVSREKKESFPLTVTSAQKNPTAFYLCATRRRGVTEAFFGQGTRLTVV.

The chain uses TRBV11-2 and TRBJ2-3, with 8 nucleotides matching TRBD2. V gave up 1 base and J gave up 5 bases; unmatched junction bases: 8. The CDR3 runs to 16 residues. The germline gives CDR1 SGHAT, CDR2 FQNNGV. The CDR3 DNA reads TGTGCCAGCAGCTTAGTTCTTCTAGCGGGTCGAGATACGCAGTATTTT. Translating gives CASSLVLLAGRDTQYF.

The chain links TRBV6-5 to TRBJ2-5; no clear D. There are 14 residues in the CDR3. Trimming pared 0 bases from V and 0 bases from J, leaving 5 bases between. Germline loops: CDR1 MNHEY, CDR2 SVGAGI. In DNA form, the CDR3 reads TGTGCCAGCAGTTACTCTGGCAACCAAGAGACCCAGTACTTC. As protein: CASSYSGNQETQYF.

CDR3 DNA sequence: TGTGCCAGCTCACCCCCCACAGGGAGGGACACTGAAGCTTTCTTT. This codes for CASSPPTGRDTEAFF. The chain is built from TRBV18 and TRBJ1-1; D possibly corresponds to TRBD1 (6 bases). V was clipped by 3 bases and J by 3 bases, with 14 bases between them. In germline, CDR1 is KGHSH, CDR2 LQKENI. The CDR3 totals 15 residues.

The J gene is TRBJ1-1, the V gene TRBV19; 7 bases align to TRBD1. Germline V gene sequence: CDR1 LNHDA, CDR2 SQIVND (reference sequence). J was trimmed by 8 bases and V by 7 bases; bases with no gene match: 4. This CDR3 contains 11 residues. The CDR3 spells CASTDRQEAFF. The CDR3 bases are TGTGCCAGTACGGACAGGCAAGAAGCTTTCTTT.

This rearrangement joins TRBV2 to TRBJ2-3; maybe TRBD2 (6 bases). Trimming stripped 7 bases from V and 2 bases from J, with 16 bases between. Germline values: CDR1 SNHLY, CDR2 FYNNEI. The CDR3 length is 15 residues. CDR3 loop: CASTRDGGNTDTQYF. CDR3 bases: TGTGCCAGCACCAGGGATGGCGGGAACACAGATACGCAGTATTTT. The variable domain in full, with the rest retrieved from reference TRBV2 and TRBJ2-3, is EPEVTQTPSHQVTQMGQEVILRCVPISNHLYFYWYRQILGQKVEFLVSFYNNEISEKSEIFDDQFSVERPDGSNFTLKIRSTKLEDSAMYFCASTRDGGNTDTQYFGPGTRLTVL.

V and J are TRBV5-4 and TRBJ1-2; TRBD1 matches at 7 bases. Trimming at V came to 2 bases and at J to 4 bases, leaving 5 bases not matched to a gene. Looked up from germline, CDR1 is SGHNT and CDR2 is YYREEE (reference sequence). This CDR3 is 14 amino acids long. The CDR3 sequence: CASSFTGTAYGYTF. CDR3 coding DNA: TGTGCCAGCAGCTTCACCGGGACAGCCTATGGCTACACCTTC.

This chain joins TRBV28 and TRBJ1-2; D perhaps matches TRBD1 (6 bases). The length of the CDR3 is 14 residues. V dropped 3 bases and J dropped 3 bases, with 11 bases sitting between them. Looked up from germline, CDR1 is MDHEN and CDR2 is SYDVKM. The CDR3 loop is CASSFGGPDYGYTF. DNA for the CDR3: TGTGCCAGCAGTTTCGGGGGGCCGGACTATGGCTACACCTTC.

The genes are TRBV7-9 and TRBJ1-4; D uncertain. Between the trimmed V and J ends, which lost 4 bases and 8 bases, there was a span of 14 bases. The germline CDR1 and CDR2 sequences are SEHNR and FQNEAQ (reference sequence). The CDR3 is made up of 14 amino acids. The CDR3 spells CASSSRGVGEKLFF. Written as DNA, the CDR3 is TGTGCCAGCAGCTCACGCGGGGTTGGGGAAAAACTGTTTTTT.

CDR3 sequence: CASSLRGSGSNQPQHF. CDR3 DNA: TGTGCCAGTAGCCTGCGGGGAAGCGGGAGCAATCAGCCCCAGCATTTT. The rearrangement joins TRBV19 to TRBJ1-5, with D hard to call. The CDR3 has 16 residues. The V gene's germline CDR1 is LNHDA and CDR2 SQIVND (reference sequence). The V and J ends lost 6 bases and 1 base respectively, with 16 bases between them.